The T cell receptor (beta chain) under discussion was sequenced for a study of blood T cell repertoires in COVID-19. Study context: Specimens from acute and convalescent COVID-19 originated in the United States, Italy and Spain.

Per the original data handling: Nucleated cell counts were estimated from reference gene primer amplification. Profiled with immunoSEQ multiplex PCR; TCRdb holds only in-frame clones, not every one. The DNA gave D and trimming, while V, J and clone size come from that table. This table has 100,000 or so clones, 84% appearing once. The CDR3 has 11 amino acids. Germline V gene sequence: CDR1 MDHEN, CDR2 SYDVKM. On this clone: At one boundary the junction diverges from the germline segment, which might be a read error.

This receptor was taken from a man between 65 and 85 years old with active or convalescent COVID-19. Sequenced input: peripheral blood. The genes are TRBV28 and TRBJ2-3, with 7 bases identical to TRBD2. The CDR3 reads CATGGVDMQYF. The DNA of the CDR3 is TGTGCCACGGGGGGAGTAGATATGCAGTATTTT.